A selection of T cell receptor beta chains follows, all from one sample in a study of shared clonotypes between healthy human individuals. The repertoire was sequenced with immunoSEQ multiplex PCR; TCRdb's copy has only in-frame clones and lacks some. The sample records some 1,400,000 clones, around 95% being singletons. Sequencing was performed on naive CD4+ T cells sorted from blood. These receptors all come from a young man in good health. Each CDR3 is given with its conserved first and last residue. The D gene is left open where the match is weak. Part of the rows lack a size; the others show once, few, many or a class for expanded clones.

j_gene | v_gene | d_gene | abundance | CDR3nt | CDR3aa
TRBJ1-2 | TRBV7-2 | . | . | TGTGCCAGCAGCTACTCTCCCCGAGGGCTCGACGGCTACACCTTC | CASSYSPRGLDGYTF
TRBJ2-1 | TRBV28 | TRBD2 | . | TGTGCCAGCAGTTCTAGGACTAGCGGGAGGGCATCGAATGAGCAGTTCTTC | CASSSRTSGRASNEQFF
TRBJ1-2 | TRBV28 | . | . | TGTGCCACCGTCTTCCTTGGCAGGGACTATGGCTACACCTTC | CATVFLGRDYGYTF
TRBJ2-7 | TRBV28 | . | . | TGTGCCAGCAGTTCCTGGTACGAGCAGTACTTC | CASSSWYEQYF
TRBJ2-7 | TRBV6-4 | . | . | TGTGCCAGCAGTGGACGGGTCTTTCTGGTAGCCTACGAGCAGTACTTC | CASSGRVFLVAYEQYF
TRBJ2-5 | TRBV9 | TRBD2 | . | TGTGCCAGCAGCGCCCCATTAGGGCTAGCGGGGCTAGAGACCCAGTACTTC | CASSAPLGLAGLETQYF
TRBJ1-3 | TRBV6-1 | . | . | TGTGCCAGCAGTGTGGGCTCTGGAAACACCATATATTTT | CASSVGSGNTIYF
TRBJ2-1 | TRBV5-4 | TRBD2 | . | TGTGCCAGCAGCCCGAGCGGGACCTCCTACAATGAGCAGTTCTTC | CASSPSGTSYNEQFF
TRBJ2-1 | TRBV7-2 | TRBD2 | . | TGTGCCAGCAGCTTAGGACTAGCTCGACGGCAGAATGAGCAGTTCTTC | CASSLGLARRQNEQFF
TRBJ2-1 | TRBV5-1 | TRBD2 | once | TGCGCCAGCAGCTTGTTCTCGGGACTAAAAGCCCACAATGAGCAGTTCTTC | CASSLFSGLKAHNEQFF
TRBJ1-1 | TRBV5-1 | TRBD1 | . | TGCGCCAGCAGCAGCTTTACAGGGGCAGGGAACACTGAAGCTTTCTTT | CASSSFTGAGNTEAFF
TRBJ2-4 | TRBV4-3 | . | . | TGCGCCAGCAGCCCCGGGACTGGATTAGCCAAAAACATTCAGTACTTC | CASSPGTGLAKNIQYF
TRBJ2-2 | TRBV11-2 | TRBD2 | . | TGTGCCAGCACCCTAGGGGTAGCGGGAGTGAGGAACACCGGGGAGCTGTTTTTT | CASTLGVAGVRNTGELFF
TRBJ1-5 | TRBV7-8 | TRBD1 | once | TGTGCCAGCAGCCCGAGGGACAGGGGCGATCAGCCCCAGCATTTT | CASSPRDRGDQPQHF
TRBJ1-5 | TRBV25-1 | . | . | TGTGCCAGCAGTGAGGTGCTGGGGGCCCAGCATTTT | CASSEVLGAQHF